The T cell receptor beta chain described here comes from a study of T-cell memory formation after mild COVID-19. Overall study findings and caveats: CD4+ contracting clones were mainly CM and EM; CD8+ ones, EMRA. For second-wave clones that peaked at day 37, SARS-CoV-2 specificity went unverified. Pre-infection memory showed some responding clones, and this suggested that cross-reactive memory joined.

It was 5'RACE with constant-segment primers that produced the TCR alpha and TCR beta cDNA libraries, which carried sample barcodes and UMIs. MiXCR, run by TCRdb on the 5' RACE reads, gives a single entry per CDR3 protein. The top ten clones hold about a fifth of a sample with some 350,000 distinct CDR3 sequences, around 13% of them seen once. The germline gives CDR1 LGHNT, CDR2 FRNRAP. The CDR3 is 16 amino acids. With 0 bases removed from V and 0 bases from J, the gap between germline ends came to 11 bases. Turning to this clonotype: Its specificity is not known.

This receptor was identified in a man aged 18 to 35 who had mild COVID-19 (a few samples of this study predate the infection). Cell type and time point are not known. V usage is TRBV12-5 and J usage is TRBJ1-1; D unresolved. Source material: PBMCs or a T cell subset sorted from them (not recorded which). The CDR3 sequence is CASGLVLGRMNTEAFF. The CDR3 DNA sequence: TGTGCTAGTGGTTTGGTACTAGGAAGAATGAACACTGAAGCTTTCTTT.